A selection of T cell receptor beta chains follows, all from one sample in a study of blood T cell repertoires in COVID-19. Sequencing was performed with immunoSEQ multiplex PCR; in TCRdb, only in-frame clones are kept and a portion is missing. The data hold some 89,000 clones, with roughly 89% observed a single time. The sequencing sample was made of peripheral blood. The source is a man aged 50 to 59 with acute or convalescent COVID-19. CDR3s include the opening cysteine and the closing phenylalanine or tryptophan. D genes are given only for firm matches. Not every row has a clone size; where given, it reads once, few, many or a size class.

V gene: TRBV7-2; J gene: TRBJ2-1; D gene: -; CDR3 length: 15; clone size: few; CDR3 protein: CASSLQKDGGSEQFF; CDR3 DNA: TGTGCCAGCAGCTTACAAAAAGATGGGGGGAGTGAGCAGTTCTTC
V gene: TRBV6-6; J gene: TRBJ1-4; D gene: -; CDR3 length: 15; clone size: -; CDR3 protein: CASSYARARDRKLFF; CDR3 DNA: TGTGCCAGCAGTTACGCCCGGGCGAGAGACAGAAAACTGTTTTTT
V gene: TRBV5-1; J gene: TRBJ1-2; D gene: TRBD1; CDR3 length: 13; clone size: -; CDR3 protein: CASSLGDSYGYTF; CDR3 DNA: TGCGCCAGCAGCTTGGGGGACAGCTATGGCTACACCTTC
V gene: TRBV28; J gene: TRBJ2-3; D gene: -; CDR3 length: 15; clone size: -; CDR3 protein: CASSQPGHPTDTQYF; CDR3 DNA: TGTGCCAGCAGTCAGCCGGGACATCCCACAGATACGCAGTATTTT
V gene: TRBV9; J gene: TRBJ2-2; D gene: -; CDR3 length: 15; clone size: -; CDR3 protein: CASSVELDGTGELFF; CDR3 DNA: TGTGCCAGCAGCGTAGAACTAGATGGCACCGGGGAGCTGTTTTTT
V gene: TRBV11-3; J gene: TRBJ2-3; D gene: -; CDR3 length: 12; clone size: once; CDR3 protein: CASSFAGDTQYF; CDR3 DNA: TGTGCCAGCAGCTTTGCAGGGGATACGCAGTATTTT
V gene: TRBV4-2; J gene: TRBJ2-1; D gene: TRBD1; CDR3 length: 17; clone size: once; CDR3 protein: CASTNRTGGALYNEQFF; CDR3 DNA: TGTGCCAGCACCAATCGAACAGGGGGCGCGTTGTACAATGAGCAGTTCTTC
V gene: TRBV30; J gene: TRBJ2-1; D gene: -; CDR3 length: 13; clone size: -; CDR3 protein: CAWSVDTYNEQFF; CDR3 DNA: TGTGCCTGGAGTGTTGACACCTACAATGAGCAGTTCTTC
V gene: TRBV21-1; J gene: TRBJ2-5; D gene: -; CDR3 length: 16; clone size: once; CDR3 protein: CAATGLEGICGETQYF; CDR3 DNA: TGTGCAGCGACTGGCCTAGAGGGAATATGTGGAGAGACCCAGTACTTC
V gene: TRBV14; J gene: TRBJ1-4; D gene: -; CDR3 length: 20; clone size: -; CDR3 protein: CASSQEGPTLYQGTNEKLFF; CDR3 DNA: TGTGCCAGCAGCCAAGAAGGGCCTACACTCTACCAGGGGACTAATGAAAAACTGTTTTTT
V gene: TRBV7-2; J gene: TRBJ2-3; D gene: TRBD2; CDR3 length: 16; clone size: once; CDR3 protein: CASSLGVSGVVDTQYF; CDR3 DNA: TGTGCCAGCAGCTTAGGTGTTAGCGGGGTCGTAGATACGCAGTATTTT
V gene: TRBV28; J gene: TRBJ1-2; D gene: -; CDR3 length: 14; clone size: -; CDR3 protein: CASSLAGGAYGYTF; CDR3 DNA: TGTGCCAGCAGTTTAGCGGGGGGCGCATATGGCTACACCTTC
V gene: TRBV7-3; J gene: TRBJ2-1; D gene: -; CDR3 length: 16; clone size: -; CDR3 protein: CASSLSPPSSYNEQFF; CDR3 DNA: TGTGCCAGCAGCTTAAGTCCGCCGAGCTCCTACAATGAGCAGTTCTTC
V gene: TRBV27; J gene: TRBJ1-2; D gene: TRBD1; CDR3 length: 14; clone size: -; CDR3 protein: CASSLRRDRDGYTF; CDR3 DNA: TGTGCCAGCAGTTTACGCCGGGACAGGGATGGCTACACCTTC
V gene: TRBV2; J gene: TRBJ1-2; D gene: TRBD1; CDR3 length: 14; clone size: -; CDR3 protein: CASRRTGINYGYTF; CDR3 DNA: TGTGCCAGCAGGCGGACAGGGATTAACTATGGCTACACCTTC
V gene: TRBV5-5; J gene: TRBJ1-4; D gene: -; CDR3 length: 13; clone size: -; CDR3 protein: CASSFYPLEKLFF; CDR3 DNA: TGTGCCAGCAGCTTTTATCCCCTTGAAAAACTGTTTTTT
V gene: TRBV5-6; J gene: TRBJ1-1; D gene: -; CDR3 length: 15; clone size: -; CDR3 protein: CASRHRAGGPTEAFF; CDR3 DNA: TGTGCCAGCAGGCACCGAGCGGGGGGGCCGACTGAAGCTTTCTTT
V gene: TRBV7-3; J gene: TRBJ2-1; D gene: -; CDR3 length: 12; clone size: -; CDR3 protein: CASSTTYNEQFF; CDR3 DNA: TGTGCCAGCAGCACTACTTACAATGAGCAGTTCTTC
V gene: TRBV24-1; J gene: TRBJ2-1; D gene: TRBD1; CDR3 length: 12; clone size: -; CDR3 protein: CATRQGNNEQFF; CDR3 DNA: TGTGCCACCAGACAGGGGAATAATGAGCAGTTCTTC
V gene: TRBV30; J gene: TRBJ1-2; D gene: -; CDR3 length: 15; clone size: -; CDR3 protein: CAWTTWAGVDYGYTF; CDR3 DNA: TGTGCCTGGACCACCTGGGCGGGGGTCGACTATGGCTACACCTTC